Listed below are T cell receptor beta chains from one sample, sequenced in a study of lymphopenia after photon versus proton radiotherapy. This table comes from immunoSEQ multiplex PCR, and its TCRdb copy is limited to in-frame clones, with some not included. Among about 40,000 clones listed, approximately 81% were seen once. The specimen comprised peripheral blood, sampled from a patient treated with photon-based radiotherapy. The origin of the receptors is a man in his forties or fifties with gastric cancer. The CDR3 runs from the conserved cysteine through the conserved F or W. The D gene is left open where the match is weak. Some rows have no size entry. The others give once, few or many, or a class for an expanded clone.

size | length | J | D | V | CDR3 | DNA
NA | 14 | TRBJ2-1 | NA | TRBV7-6 | CASSRTRAYNEQFF | TGTGCCAGCAGCCGAACCCGGGCCTACAATGAGCAGTTCTTC
NA | 16 | TRBJ1-6 | TRBD1 | TRBV11-2 | CASSLAGQGISSPLHF | TGTGCCAGCAGCTTAGCGGGACAGGGAATAAGTTCACCCCTCCACTTT
NA | 14 | TRBJ1-3 | NA | TRBV29-1 | CSVSVAYSGNTIYF | TGCTCCGTATCTGTCGCCTACTCTGGAAACACCATATATTTT
NA | 15 | TRBJ1-4 | NA | TRBV11-2 | CASSFVFSTNEKLFF | TGTGCCAGCAGCTTCGTGTTCTCAACTAATGAAAAACTGTTTTTT
NA | 12 | TRBJ2-7 | NA | TRBV27 | CASRGDPTEQYF | TGTGCCAGCAGGGGGGACCCTACCGAGCAGTACTTC
once | 14 | TRBJ2-7 | TRBD2 | TRBV6-4 | CASKRLAACYEQYF | TGTGCCAGCAAGCGGCTAGCGGCATGCTACGAGCAGTACTTC
NA | 12 | TRBJ2-5 | TRBD1 | TRBV29-1 | CSVGQGGETQYF | TGCAGCGTGGGACAGGGTGGGGAGACCCAGTACTTC
NA | 16 | TRBJ2-5 | TRBD1 | TRBV18 | CASSRHRDRNEETQYF | TGTGCCAGCTCACGACACCGGGACAGAAATGAAGAGACCCAGTACTTC
NA | 16 | TRBJ2-2 | TRBD1 | TRBV14 | CASSPPGQGNTGELFF | TGTGCCAGCAGCCCCCCGGGACAGGGGAACACCGGGGAGCTGTTTTTT
NA | 12 | TRBJ1-1 | NA | TRBV5-4 | CASSGDVAEAFF | TGTGCCAGCAGCGGGGACGTAGCCGAAGCTTTCTTT
NA | 14 | TRBJ1-2 | TRBD1 | TRBV5-5 | CASSPGQGSYGYTF | TGTGCCAGCAGCCCGGGACAGGGGAGCTATGGCTACACCTTC
NA | 13 | TRBJ1-1 | NA | TRBV7-6 | CASSLAGASEAFF | TGTGCCAGCAGCTTAGCGGGGGCCTCTGAAGCTTTCTTT
NA | 16 | TRBJ2-1 | TRBD2 | TRBV5-6 | CASSLRRTSGSGEQFF | TGTGCCAGCAGCTTGCGTAGGACTAGCGGAAGCGGTGAGCAGTTCTTC
NA | 16 | TRBJ2-1 | TRBD2 | TRBV6-5 | CASSYSGSGRSNEQFF | TGTGCCAGCAGTTACTCGGGTAGCGGGAGATCCAATGAGCAGTTCTTC
NA | 15 | TRBJ2-7 | TRBD1 | TRBV5-6 | CASSAPGQGLQEQYF | TGTGCCAGCAGCGCCCCGGGACAGGGGTTACAGGAGCAGTACTTC
NA | 14 | TRBJ2-5 | NA | TRBV18 | CASSPKDGRETQYF | TGTGCCAGCTCACCTAAGGATGGGCGGGAGACCCAGTACTTC
NA | 13 | TRBJ2-5 | NA | TRBV19 | CASSIGQGETQYF | TGTGCCAGTAGTATTGGGCAGGGGGAGACCCAGTACTTC
NA | 15 | TRBJ1-1 | NA | TRBV9 | CASSPGLRKDTEAFF | TGTGCCAGCAGCCCTGGGCTAAGGAAGGACACTGAAGCTTTCTTT
once | 15 | TRBJ1-6 | NA | TRBV28 | CASSFRLLPNSPLHF | TGTGCCAGCAGCTTTAGACTGCTCCCTAATTCACCCCTCCACTTT
NA | 20 | TRBJ1-2 | NA | TRBV21-1 | CASSKAGEDRGRVGNYGYTF | TGTGCCAGCAGCAAAGCGGGGGAGGACAGGGGGCGAGTTGGTAACTATGGCTACACCTTC
NA | 16 | TRBJ1-1 | TRBD1 | TRBV29-1 | CSVPAGTGGTNTEAFF | TGCAGCGTGCCCGCCGGGACAGGGGGGACGAACACTGAAGCTTTCTTT
medium-sized | 15 | TRBJ2-2 | TRBD2 | TRBV6-4 | CASSSGSSLTGELFF | TGTGCCAGCTCTAGCGGGAGTTCTCTCACCGGGGAGCTGTTTTTT
NA | 14 | TRBJ1-1 | TRBD1 | TRBV9 | CASSRRTGNTEAFF | TGTGCCAGCAGTCGCAGGACAGGGAACACTGAAGCTTTCTTT
NA | 16 | TRBJ2-2 | TRBD2 | TRBV11-2 | CASSASGRAGTGELFF | TGTGCCAGCAGCGCAAGCGGGAGGGCCGGGACCGGGGAGCTGTTTTTT
NA | 14 | TRBJ2-2 | TRBD1 | TRBV25-1 | CASKKDRDDGELFF | TGTGCCAGCAAAAAGGACAGGGACGACGGGGAGCTGTTTTTT
few | 11 | TRBJ1-4 | NA | TRBV2 | CASGQDEKLFF | TGTGCCAGCGGGCAAGACGAAAAACTGTTTTTT
NA | 13 | TRBJ2-7 | NA | TRBV19 | CASSIDSGYEQYF | TGTGCCAGTAGTATAGATTCGGGGTACGAGCAGTACTTC
NA | 15 | TRBJ1-2 | TRBD1 | TRBV10-3 | CAISGGQGAAYGYTF | TGTGCCATCAGTGGTGGACAGGGGGCTGCCTATGGCTACACCTTC
NA | 13 | TRBJ2-3 | NA | TRBV15 | CATSRGSRDTQYF | TGTGCCACCAGCAGGGGTTCCCGAGATACGCAGTATTTT
NA | 16 | TRBJ1-2 | TRBD1 | TRBV6-6 | CASSFGQGQFNYGYTF | TGTGCCAGCAGTTTTGGACAGGGGCAATTCAACTATGGCTACACCTTC
NA | 16 | TRBJ2-7 | TRBD2 | TRBV7-9 | CASISSGGAPGGEQYF | TGTGCCAGCATTTCCTCGGGGGGAGCCCCGGGAGGGGAGCAGTACTTC
NA | 13 | TRBJ1-2 | NA | TRBV7-9 | CASSLLTVYGYTF | TGTGCCAGCAGCTTATTAACGGTATATGGCTACACCTTC
NA | 14 | TRBJ2-1 | TRBD1 | TRBV5-1 | CASSSTGGYNEQFF | TGCGCCAGCAGCTCGACAGGGGGCTACAATGAGCAGTTCTTC
NA | 14 | TRBJ1-1 | TRBD1 | TRBV28 | CASSETGGNTEAFF | TGTGCCAGCAGTGAGACAGGGGGGAACACTGAAGCTTTCTTT
few | 12 | TRBJ1-1 | NA | TRBV2 | CASSVFNTEAFF | TGTGCCAGCAGTGTATTCAATACTGAAGCTTTCTTT
NA | 15 | TRBJ2-1 | TRBD2 | TRBV19 | CASSMGLAGDREQFF | TGTGCCAGTAGTATGGGACTAGCGGGAGATCGGGAGCAGTTCTTC
NA | 10 | TRBJ2-7 | NA | TRBV9 | CASSPAEQYF | TGTGCCAGCAGCCCGGCCGAGCAGTACTTC
once | 11 | TRBJ1-1 | NA | TRBV20-1 | CSASLGREAFF | TGCAGTGCTAGTCTGGGACGGGAGGCTTTCTTT
NA | 13 | TRBJ2-7 | TRBD1 | TRBV4-2 | CASSLRQGSEQYF | TGTGCCAGCAGCCTGAGACAGGGGTCCGAGCAGTACTTC
NA | 12 | TRBJ2-1 | NA | TRBV7-6 | CASSRDDGEQFF | TGTGCCAGCAGCCGAGACGACGGTGAGCAGTTCTTC
NA | 15 | TRBJ2-7 | NA | TRBV6-6 | CASSDEQGGVYEQYF | TGTGCCAGCAGTGACGAACAGGGGGGGGTCTACGAGCAGTACTTC
NA | 12 | TRBJ2-2 | NA | TRBV28 | CASYTGAGELFF | TGTGCCTCCTATACGGGTGCCGGGGAGCTGTTTTTT
NA | 15 | TRBJ2-7 | TRBD2 | TRBV10-3 | CAISEIGGGSYEQYF | TGTGCCATCAGTGAGATCGGGGGGGGCTCCTACGAGCAGTACTTC
few | 15 | TRBJ1-4 | NA | TRBV2 | CASIPTGAINEKLFF | TGTGCCAGCATCCCTACGGGAGCTATTAATGAAAAACTGTTTTTT
NA | 15 | TRBJ2-3 | TRBD1 | TRBV18 | CASSPGQGETDTQYF | TGTGCCAGCTCACCGGGACAGGGAGAAACAGATACGCAGTATTTT
NA | 16 | TRBJ1-4 | NA | TRBV19 | CASRRQTQGANEKLFF | TGTGCCAGTAGACGCCAAACACAGGGTGCCAATGAAAAACTGTTTTTT
NA | 16 | TRBJ1-3 | NA | TRBV19 | CASSLPRGRSGNTIYF | TGTGCCAGTAGTCTTCCCCGGGGCCGCTCTGGAAACACCATATATTTT
NA | 16 | TRBJ2-3 | TRBD2 | TRBV7-7 | CASSLSGTSGTDTQYF | TGTGCCAGCAGCTTATCTGGGACTAGCGGCACAGATACGCAGTATTTT
once | 15 | TRBJ2-4 | NA | TRBV11-1 | CASSPRGSAKNIQYF | TGTGCCAGCAGTCCTCGGGGGTCGGCCAAAAACATTCAGTACTTC
NA | 13 | TRBJ1-4 | NA | TRBV28 | CASSLSVGEKLFF | TGTGCCAGCAGTTTGAGTGTCGGTGAAAAACTGTTTTTT
NA | 16 | TRBJ2-7 | TRBD2 | TRBV10-3 | CAISESGTRGSYEQYF | TGTGCCATCAGTGAGTCGGGGACTAGGGGTTCCTACGAGCAGTACTTC
NA | 12 | TRBJ2-5 | TRBD1 | TRBV29-1 | CSADRGVETQYF | TGCAGCGCCGACAGGGGGGTCGAGACCCAGTACTTC
few | 16 | TRBJ1-5 | NA | TRBV7-9 | CASSFAGRGSNQPQHF | TGTGCCAGCAGCTTTGCAGGGCGGGGCAGCAATCAGCCCCAGCATTTT
NA | 15 | TRBJ1-1 | TRBD1 | TRBV6-5 | CASRTGQGAGTEAFF | TGTGCCAGCAGAACGGGACAGGGGGCAGGTACTGAAGCTTTCTTT
NA | 16 | TRBJ1-2 | TRBD1 | TRBV18 | CASSRDPGQGVSGYTF | TGTGCCAGCTCACGAGATCCGGGACAGGGGGTCTCTGGCTACACCTTC
NA | 17 | TRBJ2-3 | TRBD1 | TRBV7-9 | CASSSLWTGEFEDTQYF | TGTGCCAGCAGCTCCCTGTGGACAGGGGAATTCGAAGATACGCAGTATTTT
NA | 15 | TRBJ1-3 | NA | TRBV7-6 | CASSLPQGPGNTIYF | TGTGCCAGCAGCTTACCGCAGGGGCCTGGAAACACCATATATTTT
NA | 16 | TRBJ2-2 | NA | TRBV14 | CASSQDQWGKEWELFF | TGTGCCAGCAGCCAAGATCAGTGGGGGAAGGAATGGGAGCTGTTTTTT
NA | 14 | TRBJ1-4 | TRBD1 | TRBV27 | CASSLLQGGEKLFF | TGTGCCAGCAGTTTGCTCCAGGGGGGTGAAAAACTGTTTTTT
NA | 15 | TRBJ1-4 | TRBD1 | TRBV11-2 | CASSWQGAKDEKLFF | TGTGCCAGCAGTTGGCAGGGGGCTAAGGATGAAAAACTGTTTTTT